Sequencing of this TCR beta chain was carried out in a study of regulatory dendritic cells for organ transplantation. TCRdb keeps only in-frame clones here, not all; method: immunoSEQ multiplex PCR. The table shows about 21,000 clones, with roughly 85% occurring only once. Germline V gene lookup returns CDR1 DFQATT and CDR2 SNEGSKA (reference sequence). The germline V and J ends were trimmed by 3 bases and 0 bases, with 2 bases remaining between them. This CDR3 has 11 amino acids. CFSE-labeled sorted T cells met regulatory or mature dendritic cells for about five days. In the case of this clone: The antigen is undetermined.

The chain has TRBV20-1 and TRBJ1-2; no clear D gene. Sequenced material: naive CD4+ T cells from blood cultured with dendritic cells. The subset is: CD45RA+ naive T cells. The sequence was obtained from a human donor in good health. CDR3 bases: TGCAGTGCTAGGACTAACTATGGCTACACCTTC. This translates into CSARTNYGYTF.